The 18 T cell receptor beta chains given below trace back to one sample, sequenced in a study of immune evolution from preneoplasia to lung adenocarcinoma. Produced via immunoSEQ multiplex PCR; TCRdb's table is partial and in-frame only. The data contain about 4,900 clones, roughly 80% of them singletons. Sequenced: FFPE minimally invasive lung adenocarcinoma tissue. The source of these receptors is a person aged 50-69 years with lung adenocarcinoma.

The rearrangement joins TRBV30 to TRBJ2-2; a possible D gene is TRBD1 (5 bases). CDR1 is GTSNPN, CDR2 SVGIG, per germline (reference sequence). Trimming stripped 1 base from V and 4 bases from J, with 13 bases between. This CDR3 comprises 15 residues. CDR3 region: CAWSERGLVTGELFF. The CDR3 bases are TGTGCCTGGAGTGAAAGGGGATTGGTCACCGGGGAGCTGTTTTTT.

The rearrangement uses TRBV19 and TRBJ2-3, with D perhaps matching TRBD1 or TRBD2 (6 bases each). Deletions cut 10 bases from V and 3 bases from J, with 17 bases between. Germline-derived CDR1 and CDR2 are LNHDA and SQIVND (reference sequence). There are 14 residues in the CDR3. The DNA of the CDR3 is TGTGCCACTAAGGAGGGGGTACAGACAGATACGCAGTATTTT. Amino acids: CATKEGVQTDTQYF.

This clone came up once. The chain joins TRBV9 to TRBJ1-2; 9 bases align to TRBD1. Germline-derived CDR1 and CDR2 are SGDLS and YYNGEE. Losses at the gene ends were 5 bases for V and 5 bases for J; bases not matched to a gene: 1. This CDR3 comprises 12 residues. CDR3 residues: CASRDRGYGYTF. The CDR3 DNA is TGTGCCAGCAGGGACAGGGGTTATGGCTACACCTTC.

This chain joins TRBV2 and TRBJ2-5; unclear D gene. Germline loops: CDR1 SNHLY, CDR2 FYNNEI. The CDR3 covers 12 residues. Trimming took 7 bases from V and 5 from J, leaving 11 bases between them. The CDR3 coding sequence is TGTGCCAGCAATTGGGAAGGGGAGACCCAGTACTTC. It encodes CASNWEGETQYF.

The chain is built from TRBV6-5 and TRBJ2-7, with 8 positions matching TRBD2. CDR3 length equals 13 residues. Trimming took 2 bases from V and 3 from J; bases not matched to a gene: 0. Germline V gene data show CDR1 as MNHEY and CDR2 as SVGAGI. CDR3 in amino acids: CASSYLAGYEQYF. CDR3 coding DNA: TGTGCCAGCAGTTACCTAGCGGGCTACGAGCAGTACTTC.

This sequence joins TRBV15 and TRBJ2-5; D possibly corresponds to TRBD1 (5 bases). Germline CDR1 and CDR2: LNHNV and YYDKDF (reference sequence). Trimming removed 3 bases at V and 4 bases at J, with 9 bases between. The CDR3 is 13 residues long. CDR3 residues: CATSRGQTETQYF. CDR3 in DNA: TGTGCCACCAGCAGGGGGCAGACAGAGACCCAGTACTTC.

In DNA form, the CDR3 reads TGTGCCAGCAGCCTGAGGACAGGGGGCGGCTACGAGCAGTACTTC. It is translated as CASSLRTGGGYEQYF. The chain is built from TRBV7-9 and TRBJ2-7; TRBD1 matches at 11 bases. The CDR3 is 15 amino acids. The ends lost 5 bases at V and 3 bases at J; junction bases unmatched: 6. In germline, CDR1 is SEHNR, CDR2 FQNEAQ (reference sequence).

The rearrangement uses TRBV27 and TRBJ1-5; D call uncertain. Trimming removed 2 bases at V and 0 bases at J, with 8 bases between. From germline, CDR1 is MNHEY and CDR2 SMNVEV (reference sequence). The CDR3 has 15 amino acids. The CDR3 sequence is CASSLNLNSNQPQHF. CDR3 nucleotide sequence: TGTGCCAGCAGTTTAAATCTCAATAGCAATCAGCCCCAGCATTTT.

The chain uses TRBV7-6 and TRBJ2-5; the match to TRBD1 covers 9 bases. CDR3 length equals 15 residues. The trim removed 7 bases at V and 2 bases at J, leaving 8 bases unmatched. Looked up from germline, CDR1 is SGHVS and CDR2 is FNYEAQ. CDR3 amino acids: CASTEQGALQETQYF. Written as DNA, the CDR3 is TGTGCCAGCACCGAACAGGGGGCTCTTCAAGAGACCCAGTACTTC.

The chain has TRBV29-1 and TRBJ2-5; the D gene could be TRBD1 or TRBD2 (5 bases each). The DNA end favors TRBJ2-7, so the J call may be wrong. This CDR3 has 13 amino acids. Germline assignment: CDR1 SQVTM and CDR2 ANQGSEA. The CDR3 DNA reads as TGCAGCGTTCGGGACGGTCTCTCCTACGAGCAGTACTTC. Its translation is CSVRDGLSYEQYF.

This chain uses TRBV15 with TRBJ2-7; 11 bases line up with TRBD1. J gave up 7 bases and V 3 bases, and 5 bases lay outside the gene matches. The germline CDR1 and CDR2 sequences are LNHNV and YYDKDF (reference sequence). CDR3 length equals 14 residues. CDR3 sequence: CATSRGQGGREQYF. CDR3 DNA sequence: TGTGCCACCAGCAGGGGACAGGGGGGTCGGGAGCAGTACTTC.

The chain employs TRBV19 and TRBJ2-2; 7 bases fit TRBD1. The CDR3 sequence is 16 residues long. The germline V gene encodes CDR1 LNHDA and CDR2 SQIVND (reference sequence). The J segment lost 4 bases and the V segment lost 3 bases, leaving 8 bases of the junction unmatched. The CDR3 region is CASSIEGAWSTGELFF. Written as DNA, the CDR3 is TGTGCCAGTAGTATCGAGGGGGCTTGGAGCACCGGGGAGCTGTTTTTT.

The chain combines TRBV29-1 with TRBJ2-5, with 7 bases matching TRBD2. The J call is uncertain, as TRBJ2-7 better fits the DNA end. The CDR3 extends over 12 amino acids. CDR1 and CDR2 from the germline V gene are SQVTM and ANQGSEA. The CDR3: CSVRGGGSEQYF. CDR3 nucleotides: TGCAGCGTGCGGGGCGGGGGAAGCGAGCAGTACTTC.

The chain's CDR3 is CASSLGVVEQFF. CDR3 bases: TGTGCCAGCAGCTTAGGGGTGGTGGAGCAGTTCTTC. The chain employs TRBV11-1 and TRBJ2-1; D ambiguous. The CDR3 totals 12 residues. CDR1 and CDR2 (germline): SGHAT, FQDESV (reference sequence). Trimming stripped 1 base from V and 10 bases from J, with 8 bases between.

The chain uses TRBV5-1 and TRBJ2-2; tentatively, D is TRBD1 or TRBD2 (5 bases each). This CDR3 has 15 amino acids. V was cut by 3 bases and J by 0 bases, with 9 bases left in between. Germline V gene sequence: CDR1 SGHRS, CDR2 YFSETQ. CDR3 sequence reads: CASSWGTSNTGELFF. The CDR3 DNA reads as TGCGCCAGCAGCTGGGGGACGTCGAACACCGGGGAGCTGTTTTTT.

The chain recombines TRBV19 with TRBJ2-7, with 9 bases matching TRBD2. The germline V gene encodes CDR1 LNHDA and CDR2 SQIVND (reference sequence). This CDR3 has 14 amino acids. Trimming cost V 5 bases and J 3 bases; bases outside gene matches: 5. CDR3 coding DNA: TGTGCCAGTAGTCCGCAAGCGGGGGGCTACGAGCAGTACTTC. It encodes CASSPQAGGYEQYF.

The chain joins TRBV7-9 to TRBJ2-1; TRBD2 matches at 16 bases. Germline V gene sequence: CDR1 SEHNR, CDR2 FQNEAQ (reference sequence). This CDR3 has 17 residues. J gave up 5 bases and V 5 bases, and 6 bases lay outside the gene matches. CDR3 DNA: TGTGCCAGCAGCCAGGGACTAGCGGGAGGGGCCAACAATGAGCAGTTCTTC. It specifies CASSQGLAGGANNEQFF.

The J gene is TRBJ2-3, the V gene TRBV28; 12 nucleotides align to TRBD2. The germline gives CDR1 MDHEN, CDR2 SYDVKM. V shed 6 bases, J shed 2 bases, and the junction held 3 bases outside the gene matches. The CDR3 runs 15 residues. The DNA of the CDR3 is TGTGCCAGCAGCCGGACTAGCGGGGTCACAGATACGCAGTATTTT. Protein sequence: CASSRTSGVTDTQYF.